This T cell receptor beta chain was found in a study of Ad26.COV2.S vaccination and SARS-CoV-2 variants. The wider study: Donor was one of the participants in the Ad26.COV2.S arm of the COV1001 trial.

Treatment specified: over 15 received Ad26.COV2.S at low or high dose, single or two shots; about 5 received placebo; per-sample allocation not given. Material that was analyzed had been drawn on day 63 after the first vaccine or placebo injection. As regards this clone: Its cognate antigen is unknown.

Study results and caveats: Comparability of non-spike TCR breadth was observed across vaccine and placebo recipients. The TCR-based breadth and depth measures might underestimate overall T cell responses. It was reported that spike-specific CD8+ and CD4+ T cell responses were substantially broad after vaccination.

Sequenced by immunoSEQ multiplex PCR; TCRdb stores in-frame clones only, minus some. Here the sample spans hundreds of thousands of clones, 80% to 90% being singletons. The specimen comprised peripheral blood, sampled in a trial of Ad26.COV2.S vaccine versus placebo. The sequence was collected from a person aged 18-65 years who received the Ad26.COV2.S COVID-19 vaccine or a placebo.

DNA for the CDR3: TGTGCCAGCAGCTTGCGGGGGAGCAATCAGCCCCAGCATTTT. Translation gives CASSLRGSNQPQHF. The genes are TRBV5-6 and TRBJ1-5, with a possible D match to TRBD1 (5 bases). Deletions cut 1 base from V and 1 base from J, with 6 bases between. Germline assignment: CDR1 SGHDT and CDR2 YYEEEE. The CDR3 sequence is 14 residues long. Drawing the rest from reference TRBV5-6 and TRBJ1-5, the complete variable domain is DAGVTQSPTHLIKTRGQQVTLRCSPKSGHDTVSWYQQALGQGPQFIFQYYEEEERQRGNFPDRFSGHQFPNYSSELNVNALLLGDSALYLCASSLRGSNQPQHFGDGTRLSIL.